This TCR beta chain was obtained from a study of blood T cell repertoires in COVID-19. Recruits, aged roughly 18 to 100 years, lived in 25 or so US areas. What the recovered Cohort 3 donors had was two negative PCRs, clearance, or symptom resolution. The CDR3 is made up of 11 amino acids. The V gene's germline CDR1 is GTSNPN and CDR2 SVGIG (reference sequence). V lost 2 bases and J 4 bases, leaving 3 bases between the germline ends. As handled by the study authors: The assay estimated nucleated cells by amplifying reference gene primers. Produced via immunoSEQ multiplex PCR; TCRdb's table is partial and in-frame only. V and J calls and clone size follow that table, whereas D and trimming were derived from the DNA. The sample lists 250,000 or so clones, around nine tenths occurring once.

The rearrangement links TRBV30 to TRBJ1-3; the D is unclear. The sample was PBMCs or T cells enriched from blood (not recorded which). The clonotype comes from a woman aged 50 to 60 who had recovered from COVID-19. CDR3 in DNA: TGTGCCTGGAGTCCAGGAAACACCATATATTTT. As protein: CAWSPGNTIYF.